The clone carrying this T cell receptor beta chain has only one observation. The antigen is unknown. This sample stems from a study of T-cell memory formation after mild COVID-19. Study conclusions and caveats: The pre-infection memory compartment contained some responding clones, suggesting cross-reactive memory joined.

Constant-segment primers served in 5'RACE that generated TCR alpha and TCR beta cDNA libraries bearing sample barcodes and UMIs. From the 5' RACE reads, TCRdb called clonotypes with MiXCR, one entry per CDR3 protein. The repertoire holds some 450,000 distinct CDR3 sequences, with 20% as singletons. The CDR3 contains 13 residues. Looked up from germline, CDR1 is SGHTS and CDR2 is YDEGEE. V was clipped by 1 base and J by 5 bases, with 10 bases between them. The chain combines TRBV5-8 with TRBJ2-7, with unresolved D. The sequenced material came from PBMCs or a T cell subset sorted from them (not recorded which). This TCR came from an adult woman who had mild COVID-19 (a few samples of this study predate the infection). Cell type and time point are not known. Here the CDR3 DNA reads TGTGCCAGCAGCTTGTTTATCCGGGACGAGCAGTACTTC. Residues: CASSLFIRDEQYF.